These T cell receptor beta chains were read from a single sample in a study of brain T cells in children with intractable seizures. Some clones are missing from TCRdb's copy, which holds only in-frame ones; the method was immunoSEQ multiplex PCR. The sample lists roughly 80,000 clones; more than 75% were seen once. Source: peripheral blood, taken at surgery. The receptors here all came from a girl aged 2 to 10 with Rasmussen encephalitis and intractable seizures. CDR3s include the opening cysteine and the closing phenylalanine or tryptophan. D genes are given only for firm matches. Clone size, where shown, is once, few, many, or a class for clones that have expanded.

>NA|NA|TRBJ1-2|TRBV30|13
CAWRTQGVYGYTF
TGTGCCTGGAGGACGCAGGGAGTCTACGGCTACACCTTC
>NA|once|TRBJ1-1|TRBV29-1|14
CSVVSGRVATEAFF
TGCAGCGTTGTCTCGGGCAGGGTGGCCACTGAAGCTTTCTTT
>NA|few|TRBJ1-2|TRBV5-4|14
CASSQVLGTYGYTF
TGTGCCAGCAGCCAGGTCTTGGGGACCTATGGCTACACCTTC
>TRBD1|NA|TRBJ1-5|TRBV2|15
CASNLDRFSNQPQHF
TGTGCCAGCAATCTGGACAGGTTCTCCAATCAGCCCCAGCATTTT
>NA|NA|TRBJ2-7|TRBV5-4|13
CASSGSNSYEQYF
TGTGCCAGCAGCGGATCGAACTCCTACGAGCAGTACTTC
>NA|few|TRBJ2-3|TRBV12-5|16
CASGLALASDTDTQYF
TGTGCTAGTGGTTTGGCCCTAGCGTCGGACACAGATACGCAGTATTTT
>NA|NA|TRBJ2-7|TRBV5-1|15
CASSLAPKMSYEQYF
TGCGCCAGCAGCTTGGCCCCGAAGATGTCCTACGAGCAGTACTTC
>TRBD2|once|TRBJ2-7|TRBV6-5|15
CASSYQSGREWEQYF
TGTGCCAGCAGTTACCAGAGCGGGAGGGAATGGGAGCAGTACTTC
>TRBD1|NA|TRBJ1-5|TRBV12-5|19
CASGLFGTGLIVGNQPQHF
TGTGCTAGTGGTTTGTTTGGGACAGGGCTAATTGTTGGCAATCAGCCCCAGCATTTT
>NA|NA|TRBJ2-1|TRBV7-2|13
CASLRTGGRREFF
TGTGCCAGCTTGCGAACGGGGGGCCGAAGGGAGTTCTTC
>NA|NA|TRBJ1-1|TRBV29-1|18
CSAQVSPHRAGMNTEAFF
TGCAGCGCCCAGGTGAGTCCCCACCGCGCGGGGATGAACACTGAAGCTTTCTTT
>TRBD1|NA|TRBJ1-6|TRBV2|14
CASSRTGQDSPLHF
TGTGCCAGCAGCAGGACAGGGCAAGATTCACCCCTCCACTTT
>NA|NA|TRBJ1-1|TRBV21-1|13
CASSKGRRCRAFF
TGTGCCAGCAGCAAAGGGAGGAGGTGTCGAGCTTTCTTT
>NA|NA|TRBJ1-4|TRBV28|13
CASSLTGNEKLFF
TGTGCCAGCAGTTTAACGGGAAATGAAAAACTGTTTTTT
>NA|NA|TRBJ2-1|TRBV6-1|16
CASSGRDLRTYNEQFF
TGTGCCAGCAGTGGAAGGGACCTACGAACCTACAATGAGCAGTTCTTC
>TRBD1|NA|TRBJ1-1|TRBV28|12
CASWGTGTEAFF
TGTGCCAGCTGGGGGACAGGGACTGAAGCTTTCTTT
>NA|few|TRBJ1-2|TRBV5-4|13
CAGRSGRDYGYTF
TGTGCCGGCAGGAGTGGGAGGGACTATGGCTACACCTTC
>TRBD1|NA|TRBJ2-7|TRBV3-1/TRBV3-2|15
CASSQGWQGDDEQYF
TGTGCCAGCAGCCAAGGTTGGCAGGGGGACGACGAGCAGTACTTC
>NA|NA|TRBJ2-2|TRBV27|14
CASSLGGRTGELFF
TGTGCCAGCAGTTTAGGGGGGCGGACCGGGGAGCTGTTTTTT
>TRBD1|NA|TRBJ1-5|TRBV4-2|15
CASSQDPGQRQPQHF
TGTGCCAGCAGCCAAGATCCGGGACAGCGACAGCCCCAGCATTTT
>NA|few|TRBJ1-1|TRBV4-2|14
CASSRSGVDTEAFF
TGTGCCAGCAGCCGCTCTGGCGTGGACACTGAAGCTTTCTTT
>NA|NA|TRBJ2-3|TRBV18|12
CASSPTGDTQYF
TGTGCCAGCTCACCTACGGGAGATACGCAGTATTTT
>NA|NA|TRBJ1-6|TRBV30|13
CAWSDGLGSPLHF
TGTGCCTGGAGTGATGGTCTTGGTTCACCCCTCCACTTT
>NA|NA|TRBJ2-7|TRBV11-1|15
CASSPIPDTIYEQYF
TGTGCCAGCAGCCCTATCCCGGACACCATCTACGAGCAGTACTTC
>TRBD1|NA|TRBJ2-5|TRBV7-9|15
CASRVFRGREETQYF
TGTGCCAGCAGGGTTTTCAGGGGGCGCGAAGAGACCCAGTACTTC
>NA|NA|TRBJ2-3|TRBV7-9|15
CASSLEREGDRSQYF
TGTGCCAGCAGCTTAGAAAGGGAGGGGGACAGGTCGCAGTATTTT
>NA|NA|TRBJ1-5|TRBV6-5|14
CASSYTGFNQPQHF
TGTGCCAGCAGTTACACAGGGTTCAATCAGCCCCAGCATTTT
>NA|NA|TRBJ1-3|TRBV7-2|13
CASSAWGGNTIYF
TGTGCCAGCAGCGCATGGGGGGGAAACACCATATATTTT
>NA|once|TRBJ1-2|TRBV29-1|13
CSHVRDLGGGYTF
TGCAGCCACGTAAGGGACCTGGGAGGCGGCTACACCTTC
>TRBD1|NA|TRBJ1-6|TRBV6-5|15
CASSSGAGGNSPLHF
TGTGCCAGCAGTTCCGGGGCAGGGGGTAATTCACCCCTCCACTTT
>TRBD2|NA|TRBJ2-3|TRBV19|15
CASRFSGNGADTQYF
TGTGCCAGTAGATTTAGCGGGAACGGCGCAGATACGCAGTATTTT
>NA|NA|TRBJ1-1|TRBV6-5|13
CASRRDRGGEAFF
TGTGCCAGCAGGCGGGATAGAGGGGGGGAAGCTTTCTTT
>NA|NA|TRBJ2-3|TRBV18|14
CASSPRSGTDTQYF
TGTGCCAGCTCACCAAGGAGCGGCACAGATACGCAGTATTTT
>NA|once|TRBJ1-1|TRBV7-8|15
CASSFGVTVYTEAFF
TGTGCCAGCAGCTTCGGGGTGACGGTATATACTGAAGCTTTCTTT
>TRBD1|NA|TRBJ2-3|TRBV6-5|13
CASRTGGRDTQYF
TGTGCCAGCAGGACAGGGGGAAGAGATACGCAGTATTTT
>TRBD1|NA|TRBJ2-7|TRBV19|16
CASSVDHRGKPYEQYF
TGTGCCAGTAGTGTGGATCACAGGGGGAAACCCTACGAGCAGTACTTC
>NA|NA|TRBJ2-5|TRBV2|13
CANRAGREETQYF
TGTGCCAACCGCGCGGGCAGGGAAGAGACCCAGTACTTC
>TRBD1|NA|TRBJ2-5|TRBV24-1|18
CATSDPRQGGVFQETQYF
TGTGCCACCAGTGATCCTCGACAGGGTGGAGTCTTCCAAGAGACCCAGTACTTC
>TRBD1|NA|TRBJ2-6|TRBV18|17
CASSPGTGGFWANVLTF
TGTGCCAGCTCCCCCGGGACAGGGGGATTCTGGGCCAACGTCCTGACTTTC
>TRBD2|NA|TRBJ2-3|TRBV19|18
CASSPSSLALAGGDTQYF
TGTGCCAGTAGTCCTAGTTCCCTTGCCTTAGCGGGAGGAGATACGCAGTATTTT
>TRBD1|once|TRBJ2-7|TRBV27|11
CASTQGGEQYF
TGTGCCAGCACACAGGGGGGCGAGCAGTACTTC
>NA|NA|TRBJ1-5|TRBV6-5|15
CASQDTFWINQPQHF
TGTGCCAGCCAGGACACCTTCTGGATCAATCAGCCCCAGCATTTT
>TRBD2|NA|TRBJ2-3|TRBV4-2|16
CASSGAGAGSTDTQYF
TGTGCCAGCAGCGGGGCGGGAGCGGGGAGCACAGATACGCAGTATTTT
>NA|NA|TRBJ1-2|TRBV7-3|15
CASSLRGNSVYGYTF
TGTGCCAGCAGCTTAAGGGGGAATTCAGTATATGGCTACACCTTC
>NA|once|TRBJ1-2|TRBV19|14
CASSTGQPPYGYTF
TGTGCCAGTAGTACCGGGCAGCCACCCTATGGCTACACCTTC
>NA|NA|TRBJ1-5|TRBV12-3/TRBV12-4|13
CASSLLGNQPQHF
TGTGCCAGCAGTTTATTAGGCAATCAGCCCCAGCATTTT
>NA|NA|TRBJ2-7|TRBV5-6|16
CASSLPTGPRGYEQYF
TGTGCCAGCAGCCTCCCGACCGGGCCCAGGGGCTACGAGCAGTACTTC
>NA|NA|TRBJ2-5|TRBV29-1|11
CSVGSQETQYF
TGCAGCGTTGGCAGCCAAGAGACCCAGTACTTC
>NA|NA|TRBJ2-1|TRBV30|15
CAWSVGGSSYNEQFF
TGTGCCTGGAGTGTGGGTGGGAGCTCCTACAATGAGCAGTTCTTC
>NA|NA|TRBJ2-3|TRBV5-1|14
CASSLGHRVDTQYF
TGCGCCAGCAGCTTGGGTCACAGGGTGGATACGCAGTATTTT
>TRBD2|NA|TRBJ2-3|TRBV7-3|15
CASSLTGGGADTQYF
TGTGCCAGCAGCCTAACGGGGGGAGGCGCAGATACGCAGTATTTT
>TRBD2|few|TRBJ2-7|TRBV4-2|15
CASSQGLAGSYEQYF
TGTGCCAGCAGCCAAGGATTAGCGGGGAGCTACGAGCAGTACTTC
>TRBD1|NA|TRBJ2-3|TRBV19|16
CASSIQGGGSTDTQYF
TGTGCCAGTAGTATACAAGGGGGCGGCAGCACAGATACGCAGTATTTT
>NA|NA|TRBJ2-1|TRBV14|14
CASSTGLGYNEQFF
TGTGCCAGCAGCACGGGACTCGGGTACAATGAGCAGTTCTTC
>TRBD2|NA|TRBJ2-3|TRBV4-1|17
CASSHYWTSGILNTQYF
TGCGCCAGCAGCCACTATTGGACTAGCGGGATTCTGAATACGCAGTATTTT
>NA|NA|TRBJ1-6|TRBV5-5|13
CASSLAADSPLHF
TGTGCCAGCAGCTTGGCGGCGGATTCACCCCTCCACTTT
>TRBD1|once|TRBJ1-6|TRBV7-9|13
CASRGQGGSPLHF
TGTGCCAGCAGGGGACAGGGTGGTTCACCCCTCCACTTT
>NA|NA|TRBJ1-2|TRBV7-2|12
CASSLGREGYTF
TGTGCCAGCAGCTTGGGAAGGGAGGGCTACACCTTC